This is a list of T cell receptor beta chains from one sample in a study of cytomegalovirus exposure and HLA in healthy donors. Produced via immunoSEQ multiplex PCR; TCRdb's table is partial and in-frame only. The data contain 180,000 or so clones, roughly 86% of them singletons. The specimen was PBMCs. The receptors were gathered from a man under 40 in good health and CMV-seropositive. The CDR3 runs from the conserved cysteine through the conserved F or W. Each record gives: CDR3 protein, V gene, J gene.

CDR3 protein: CATSRGSGTENEKLFF
V gene: TRBV15
J gene: TRBJ1-4

CDR3 protein: CASSLLGPRPDEKLFF
V gene: TRBV5-1
J gene: TRBJ1-4

CDR3 protein: CASTAGRDQPQHF
V gene: TRBV2
J gene: TRBJ1-5

CDR3 protein: CSVAGTGAYEQYF
V gene: TRBV29-1
J gene: TRBJ2-7

CDR3 protein: CASIQGQGQETQYF
V gene: TRBV6-6
J gene: TRBJ2-5

CDR3 protein: CASSVGIDSTTANSPLHF
V gene: TRBV9
J gene: TRBJ1-6

CDR3 protein: CASSPRDQSYEQYF
V gene: TRBV11-2
J gene: TRBJ2-7

CDR3 protein: CASSPRIDQETQYF
V gene: TRBV7-7
J gene: TRBJ2-5

CDR3 protein: CASSNGDRGLQGYTF
V gene: TRBV5-1
J gene: TRBJ1-2

CDR3 protein: CASSSPGLAHEQFF
V gene: TRBV7-9
J gene: TRBJ2-1

CDR3 protein: CASSLPRTGGNNYGYTF
V gene: TRBV11-2
J gene: TRBJ1-2

CDR3 protein: CASSVAGSSGAYNEQFF
V gene: TRBV9
J gene: TRBJ2-1

CDR3 protein: CASSLGRQNTEAFF
V gene: TRBV13
J gene: TRBJ1-1

CDR3 protein: CASRDSPLETEAFF
V gene: TRBV27
J gene: TRBJ1-1

CDR3 protein: CASSVRGVGDTQYF
V gene: TRBV5-6
J gene: TRBJ2-3

CDR3 protein: CSVDWRGQGAYEQYF
V gene: TRBV29-1
J gene: TRBJ2-7

CDR3 protein: CASSFLGSGKQETQYF
V gene: TRBV5-1
J gene: TRBJ2-5

CDR3 protein: CASSPPLLNRVHNYEQYF
V gene: TRBV18
J gene: TRBJ2-7

CDR3 protein: CAPGPSAQETQYF
V gene: TRBV9
J gene: TRBJ2-5

CDR3 protein: CASSLNAGSYEQYF
V gene: TRBV7-7
J gene: TRBJ2-7

CDR3 protein: CASSYGAAQYF
V gene: TRBV6-5
J gene: TRBJ2-5

CDR3 protein: CASSLGVNQPQHF
V gene: TRBV11-3
J gene: TRBJ1-5

CDR3 protein: CASSPGRAGDEQFF
V gene: TRBV11-3
J gene: TRBJ2-1

CDR3 protein: CASSFSPGTYNEQFF
V gene: TRBV5-4
J gene: TRBJ2-1

CDR3 protein: CASIQGRGNNEQFF
V gene: TRBV7-2
J gene: TRBJ2-1

CDR3 protein: CASLESNTEAFF
V gene: TRBV11-1
J gene: TRBJ1-1

CDR3 protein: CASSLAPGQGASLLTYEQYF
V gene: TRBV7-3
J gene: TRBJ2-7

CDR3 protein: CASSPRERELGYNEQFF
V gene: TRBV11-2
J gene: TRBJ2-1

CDR3 protein: CASRAGGSRNTIYF
V gene: TRBV14
J gene: TRBJ1-3

CDR3 protein: CASKQGYNEQFF
V gene: TRBV2
J gene: TRBJ2-1

CDR3 protein: CASTPRPTGMNTGELFF
V gene: TRBV7-2
J gene: TRBJ2-2

CDR3 protein: CASSYGTPTEAFF
V gene: TRBV6-5
J gene: TRBJ1-1

CDR3 protein: CASGKLGPDTDTQYF
V gene: TRBV6-1
J gene: TRBJ2-3

CDR3 protein: CASSYSSSPLHF
V gene: TRBV6-5
J gene: TRBJ1-6

CDR3 protein: CASSPDRTDTEAFF
V gene: TRBV4-3
J gene: TRBJ1-1

CDR3 protein: CASSLEEGLGNTIYF
V gene: TRBV5-4
J gene: TRBJ1-3

CDR3 protein: CASSVQGRDGYTF
V gene: TRBV7-8
J gene: TRBJ1-2

CDR3 protein: CAWRRGQGREKLFF
V gene: TRBV30
J gene: TRBJ1-4

CDR3 protein: CAWSLNTGKAFF
V gene: TRBV30
J gene: TRBJ1-1

CDR3 protein: CASSLREGETQYF
V gene: TRBV7-3
J gene: TRBJ2-5

CDR3 protein: CSVEVSKRAVETQYF
V gene: TRBV29-1
J gene: TRBJ2-5

CDR3 protein: CATSRRPGWGAANEKLFF
V gene: TRBV15
J gene: TRBJ1-4

CDR3 protein: CASSQDTERGGLRETQYF
V gene: TRBV4-1
J gene: TRBJ2-5

CDR3 protein: CASSWTGTSADTQYF
V gene: TRBV27
J gene: TRBJ2-3

CDR3 protein: CASSFHTAGGETQYF
V gene: TRBV7-2
J gene: TRBJ2-5

CDR3 protein: CASSWAGVQPQHF
V gene: TRBV2
J gene: TRBJ1-5

CDR3 protein: CASSRRTANAAFF
V gene: TRBV5-4
J gene: TRBJ1-1

CDR3 protein: CASSKKEGLAGTYNEQFF
V gene: TRBV21-1
J gene: TRBJ2-1

CDR3 protein: CAISESGQKNTEAFF
V gene: TRBV10-3
J gene: TRBJ1-1

CDR3 protein: CASSPPGVEQYF
V gene: TRBV7-2
J gene: TRBJ2-7

CDR3 protein: CSVVTGLYSGNTIYF
V gene: TRBV29-1
J gene: TRBJ1-3

CDR3 protein: CASSAGGNEQFF
V gene: TRBV7-9
J gene: TRBJ2-1

CDR3 protein: CASSPPGQQETQYF
V gene: TRBV9
J gene: TRBJ2-5

CDR3 protein: CASSLGASATDTQYF
V gene: TRBV5-1
J gene: TRBJ2-3

CDR3 protein: CASGSGAGTEAFF
V gene: TRBV6-1
J gene: TRBJ1-1

CDR3 protein: CASSARQGGTGNTIYF
V gene: TRBV9
J gene: TRBJ1-3

CDR3 protein: CASIIGRTDTGELFF
V gene: TRBV5-6
J gene: TRBJ2-2

CDR3 protein: CASSQELGAGANVLTF
V gene: TRBV4-3
J gene: TRBJ2-6

CDR3 protein: CASGIGAQRNEQYF
V gene: TRBV6-1
J gene: TRBJ2-7

CDR3 protein: CASSWTGFRNTIYF
V gene: TRBV13
J gene: TRBJ1-3